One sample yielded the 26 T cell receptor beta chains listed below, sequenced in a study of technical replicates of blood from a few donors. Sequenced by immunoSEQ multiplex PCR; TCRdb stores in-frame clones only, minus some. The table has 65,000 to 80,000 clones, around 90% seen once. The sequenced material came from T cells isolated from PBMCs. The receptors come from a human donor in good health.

This chain's CDR3 is CSVTQNEKLFF. The CDR3 DNA is TGCAGCGTTACCCAGAATGAAAAACTGTTTTTT. The chain is built from TRBV29-1 and TRBJ1-4; no clear D gene. Germline CDR1 reads SQVTM; CDR2 reads ANQGSEA. Trimming took off 5 bases at V and 5 bases at J, with 6 bases between the two ends. There are 11 residues in the CDR3.

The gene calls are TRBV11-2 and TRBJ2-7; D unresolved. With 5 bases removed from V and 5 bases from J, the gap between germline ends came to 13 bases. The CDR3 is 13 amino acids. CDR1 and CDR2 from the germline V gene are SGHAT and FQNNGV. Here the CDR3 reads CASSLYRSNEQYF. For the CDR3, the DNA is TGTGCCAGCAGCCTCTATCGTTCAAACGAGCAGTACTTC.

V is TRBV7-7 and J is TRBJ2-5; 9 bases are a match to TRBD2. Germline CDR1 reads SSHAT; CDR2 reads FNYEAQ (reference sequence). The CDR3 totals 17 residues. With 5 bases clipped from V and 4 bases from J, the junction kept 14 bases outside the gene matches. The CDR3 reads CASSRGVASGNSETQYF. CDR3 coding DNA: TGTGCCAGCAGCCGGGGGGTGGCTAGCGGGAATTCAGAGACCCAGTACTTC.

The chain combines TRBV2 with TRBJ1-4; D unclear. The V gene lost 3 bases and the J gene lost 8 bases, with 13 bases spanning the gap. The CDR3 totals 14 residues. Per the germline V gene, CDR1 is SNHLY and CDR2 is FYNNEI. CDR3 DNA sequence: TGTGCCAGCAGTGATTGGAGCTCGGGAGAAAAACTGTTTTTT. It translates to CASSDWSSGEKLFF.

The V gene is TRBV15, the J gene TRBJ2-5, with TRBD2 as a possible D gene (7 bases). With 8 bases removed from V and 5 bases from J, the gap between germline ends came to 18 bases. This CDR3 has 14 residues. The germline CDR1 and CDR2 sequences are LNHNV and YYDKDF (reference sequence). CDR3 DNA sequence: TGTGCCACCTCTAGGTCGGGGGGCCACGAGACCCAGTACTTC. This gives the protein CATSRSGGHETQYF.

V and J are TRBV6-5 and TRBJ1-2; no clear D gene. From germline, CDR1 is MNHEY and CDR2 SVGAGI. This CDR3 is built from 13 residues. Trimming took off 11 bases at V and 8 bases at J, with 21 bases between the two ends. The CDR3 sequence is CAVGARGGYGYTF. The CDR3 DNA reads TGTGCCGTAGGAGCCCGGGGAGGGTACGGCTACACCTTC.

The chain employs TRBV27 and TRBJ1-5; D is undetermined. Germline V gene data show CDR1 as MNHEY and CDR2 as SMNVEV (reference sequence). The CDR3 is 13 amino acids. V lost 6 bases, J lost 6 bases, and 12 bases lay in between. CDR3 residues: CASSPFYSQPQHF. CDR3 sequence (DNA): TGTGCCAGCAGCCCATTTTACAGTCAGCCCCAGCATTTT.

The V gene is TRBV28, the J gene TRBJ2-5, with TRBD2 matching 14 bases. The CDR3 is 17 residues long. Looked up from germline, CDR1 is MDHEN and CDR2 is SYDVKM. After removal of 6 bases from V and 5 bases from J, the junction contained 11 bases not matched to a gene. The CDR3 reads CASSRRRTSGRRETQYF. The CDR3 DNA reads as TGTGCCAGCAGCCGCCGTAGGACTAGCGGGAGGAGGGAGACCCAGTACTTC.

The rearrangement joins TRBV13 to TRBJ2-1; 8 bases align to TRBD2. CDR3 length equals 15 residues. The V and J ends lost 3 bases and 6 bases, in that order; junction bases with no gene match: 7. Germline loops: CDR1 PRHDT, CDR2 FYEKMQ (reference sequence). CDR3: CASSFLQREFNEQFF. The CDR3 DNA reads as TGTGCCAGCAGCTTTCTTCAGCGGGAGTTCAATGAGCAGTTCTTC.

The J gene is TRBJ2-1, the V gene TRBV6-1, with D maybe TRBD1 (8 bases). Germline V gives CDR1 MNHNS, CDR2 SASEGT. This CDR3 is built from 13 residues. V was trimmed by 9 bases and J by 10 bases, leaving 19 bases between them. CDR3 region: CASSTGGVLEQFF. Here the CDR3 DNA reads TGTGCCAGTTCAACAGGGGGGGTCTTGGAGCAGTTCTTC.

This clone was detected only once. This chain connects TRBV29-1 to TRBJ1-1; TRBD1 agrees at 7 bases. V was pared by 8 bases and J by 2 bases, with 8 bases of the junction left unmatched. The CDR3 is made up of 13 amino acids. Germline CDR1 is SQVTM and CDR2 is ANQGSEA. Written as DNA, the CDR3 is TGCAGCCCCAGCGGACAGGCTAACACTGAAGCTTTCTTT. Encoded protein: CSPSGQANTEAFF.

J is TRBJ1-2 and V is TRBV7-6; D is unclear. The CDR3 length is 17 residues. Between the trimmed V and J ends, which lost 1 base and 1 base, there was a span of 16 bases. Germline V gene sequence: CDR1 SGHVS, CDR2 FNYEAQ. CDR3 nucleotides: TGTGCCAGCAGCTTAGGATCCGCAGCAAGCGTTAACTATGGCTACACCTTC. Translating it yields CASSLGSAASVNYGYTF.

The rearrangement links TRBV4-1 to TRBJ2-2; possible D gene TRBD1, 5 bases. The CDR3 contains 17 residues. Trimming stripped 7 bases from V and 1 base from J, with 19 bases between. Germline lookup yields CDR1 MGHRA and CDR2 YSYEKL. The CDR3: CASKSVWGQRNTGELFF. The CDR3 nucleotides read TGCGCCAGCAAGTCCGTCTGGGGCCAGAGGAACACCGGGGAGCTGTTTTTT.

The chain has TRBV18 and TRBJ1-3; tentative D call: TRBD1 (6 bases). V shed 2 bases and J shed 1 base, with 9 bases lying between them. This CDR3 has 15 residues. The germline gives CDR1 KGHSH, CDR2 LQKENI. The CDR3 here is CASSPRGISGNTIYF. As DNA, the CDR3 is TGTGCCAGCTCACCAAGGGGGATATCTGGAAACACCATATATTTT.

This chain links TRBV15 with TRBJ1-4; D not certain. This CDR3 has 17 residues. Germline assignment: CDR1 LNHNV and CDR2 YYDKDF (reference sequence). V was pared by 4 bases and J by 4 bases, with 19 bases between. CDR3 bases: TGTGCCACCAGCAACTCCGCGGAAGGCGCGGATAATGAAAAACTGTTTTTT. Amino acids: CATSNSAEGADNEKLFF.

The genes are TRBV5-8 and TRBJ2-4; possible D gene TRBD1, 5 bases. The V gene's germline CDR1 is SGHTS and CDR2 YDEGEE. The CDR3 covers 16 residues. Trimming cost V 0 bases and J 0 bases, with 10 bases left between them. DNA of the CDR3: TGTGCCAGCAGCTTGGGACAGAGAATAGCCAAAAACATTCAGTACTTC. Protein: CASSLGQRIAKNIQYF.

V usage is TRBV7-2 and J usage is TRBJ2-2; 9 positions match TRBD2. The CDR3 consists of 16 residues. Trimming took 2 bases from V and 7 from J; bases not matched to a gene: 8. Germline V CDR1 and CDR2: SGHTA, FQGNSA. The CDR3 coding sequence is TGTGCCAGCAGCTTAAATGACGGACTAGCGTACGGGGAGCTGTTTTTT. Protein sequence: CASSLNDGLAYGELFF.

In DNA form, the CDR3 reads TGTGCCAGTAGTTTGGCGGGATTATTAAGCAATCAGCCCCAGCATTTT. The encoded protein is CASSLAGLLSNQPQHF. The chain carries TRBV19 and TRBJ1-5, with D unclear. The germline V and J ends were trimmed by 5 bases and 1 base, with 15 bases remaining between them. The germline V gene encodes CDR1 LNHDA and CDR2 SQIVND (reference sequence). The CDR3 loop spans 16 amino acids.

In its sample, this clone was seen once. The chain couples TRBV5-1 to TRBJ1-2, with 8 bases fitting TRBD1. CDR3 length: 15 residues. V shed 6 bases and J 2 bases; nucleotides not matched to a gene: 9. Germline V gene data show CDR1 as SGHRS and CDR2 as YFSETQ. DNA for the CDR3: TGCGCCAGCATTTTGAGCCCAGGGGGCAACTATGGCTACACCTTC. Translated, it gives CASILSPGGNYGYTF. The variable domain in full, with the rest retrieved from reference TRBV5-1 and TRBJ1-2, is KAGVTQTPRYLIKTRGQQVTLSCSPISGHRSVSWYQQTPGQGLQFLFEYFSETQRNKGNFPGRFSGRQFSNSRSEMNVSTLELGDSALYLCASILSPGGNYGYTFGSGTRLTVV.

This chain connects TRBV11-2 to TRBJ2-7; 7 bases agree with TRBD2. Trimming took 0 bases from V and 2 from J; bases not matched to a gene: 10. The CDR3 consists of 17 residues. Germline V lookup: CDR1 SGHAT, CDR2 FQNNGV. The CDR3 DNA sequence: TGTGCCAGCAGCTTAGACGGTGAGACTAGCTTCCCCTACGAGCAGTACTTC. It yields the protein CASSLDGETSFPYEQYF.

CDR3 region: CASSWSGSYEQFF. For the CDR3, the DNA is TGTGCCAGCAGTTGGAGCGGGTCCTATGAGCAGTTCTTC. The chain recombines TRBV27 with TRBJ2-1, with a possible D match to TRBD2 (6 bases). V lost 4 bases and J 8 bases, leaving 12 bases between the germline ends. CDR1 and CDR2 from the germline V gene are MNHEY and SMNVEV (reference sequence). CDR3 length equals 13 residues.

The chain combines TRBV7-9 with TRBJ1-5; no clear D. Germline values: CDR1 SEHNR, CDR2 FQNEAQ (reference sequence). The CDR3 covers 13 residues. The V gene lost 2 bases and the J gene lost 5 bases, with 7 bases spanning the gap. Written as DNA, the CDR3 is TGTGCCAGCAGCTTAACTCGGGATCAGCCCCAGCATTTT. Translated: CASSLTRDQPQHF.

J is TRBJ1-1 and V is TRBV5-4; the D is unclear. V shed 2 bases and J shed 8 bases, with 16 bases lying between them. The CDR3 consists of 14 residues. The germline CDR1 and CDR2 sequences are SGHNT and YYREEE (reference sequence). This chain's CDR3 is CASSFGNISGEAFF. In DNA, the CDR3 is TGTGCCAGCAGCTTTGGTAATATTAGCGGGGAAGCTTTCTTT.

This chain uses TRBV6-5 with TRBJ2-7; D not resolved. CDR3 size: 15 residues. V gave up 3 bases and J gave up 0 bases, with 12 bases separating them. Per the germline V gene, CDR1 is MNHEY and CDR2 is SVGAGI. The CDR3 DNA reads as TGTGCCAGCAGTTATGGAGTCACTAACTCCTACGAGCAGTACTTC. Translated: CASSYGVTNSYEQYF.

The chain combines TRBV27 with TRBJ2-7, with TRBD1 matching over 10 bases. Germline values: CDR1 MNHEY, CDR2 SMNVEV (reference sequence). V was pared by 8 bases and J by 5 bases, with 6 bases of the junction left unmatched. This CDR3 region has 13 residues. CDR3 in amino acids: CASYGTGVHEQYF. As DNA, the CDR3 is TGTGCCAGCTACGGGACAGGGGTCCACGAGCAGTACTTC.

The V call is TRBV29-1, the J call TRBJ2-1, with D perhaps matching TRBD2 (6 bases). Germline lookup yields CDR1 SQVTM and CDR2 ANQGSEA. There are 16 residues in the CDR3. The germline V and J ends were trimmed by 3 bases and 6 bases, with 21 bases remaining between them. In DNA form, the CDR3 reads TGCAGCGTTGACGTCATTATGGAGGGCCTAATCAATGAGCAGTTCTTC. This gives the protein CSVDVIMEGLINEQFF.